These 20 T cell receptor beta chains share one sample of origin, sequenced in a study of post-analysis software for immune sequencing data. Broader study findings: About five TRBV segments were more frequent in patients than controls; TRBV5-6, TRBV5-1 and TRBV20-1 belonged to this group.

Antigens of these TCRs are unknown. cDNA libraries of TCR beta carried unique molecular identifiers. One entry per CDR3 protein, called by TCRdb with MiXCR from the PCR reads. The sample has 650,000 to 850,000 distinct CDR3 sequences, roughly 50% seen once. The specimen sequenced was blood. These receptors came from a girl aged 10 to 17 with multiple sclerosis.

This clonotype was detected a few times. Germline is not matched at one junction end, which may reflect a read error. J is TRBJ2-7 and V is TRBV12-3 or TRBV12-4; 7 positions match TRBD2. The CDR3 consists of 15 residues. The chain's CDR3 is CASSLGWRGSYEQYF. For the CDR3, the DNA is TGTGCCAGCAGCTTAGGGTGGCGGGGGTCCTACGAGCAGTACTTC.

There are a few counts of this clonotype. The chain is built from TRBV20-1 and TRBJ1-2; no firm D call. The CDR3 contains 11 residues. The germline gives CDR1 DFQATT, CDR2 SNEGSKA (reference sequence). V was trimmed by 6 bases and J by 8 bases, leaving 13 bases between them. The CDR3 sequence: CSAETSSGYTF. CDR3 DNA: TGCAGTGCGGAGACCTCTTCCGGCTACACCTTC.

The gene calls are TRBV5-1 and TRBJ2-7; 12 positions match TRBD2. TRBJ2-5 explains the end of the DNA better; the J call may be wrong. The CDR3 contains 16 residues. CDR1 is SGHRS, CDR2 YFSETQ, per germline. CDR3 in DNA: TGCGCCAGCAGCGCCCGACTAGCGGGAGTTTATGAGACCCAGTACTTC. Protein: CASSARLAGVYETQYF.

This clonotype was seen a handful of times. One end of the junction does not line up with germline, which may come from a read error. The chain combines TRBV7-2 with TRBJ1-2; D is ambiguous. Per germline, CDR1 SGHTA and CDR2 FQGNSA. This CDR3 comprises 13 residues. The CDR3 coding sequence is TGTGCCAGCAGTTTAGTGTCAGGCTATGGCTACACCTTC. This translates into CASSLVSGYGYTF.

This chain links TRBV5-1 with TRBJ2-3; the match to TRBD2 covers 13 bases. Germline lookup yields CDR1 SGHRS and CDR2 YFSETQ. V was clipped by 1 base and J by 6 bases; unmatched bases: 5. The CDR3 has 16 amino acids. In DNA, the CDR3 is TGCGCCAGCAGCTTGACTAGCGGGGGGGGACTCGATACGCAGTATTTT. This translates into CASSLTSGGGLDTQYF.

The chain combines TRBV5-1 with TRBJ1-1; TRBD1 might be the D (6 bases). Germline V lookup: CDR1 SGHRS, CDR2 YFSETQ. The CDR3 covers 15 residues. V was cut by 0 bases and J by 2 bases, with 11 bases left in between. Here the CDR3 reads CASSLGDTVNTEAFF. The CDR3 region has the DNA TGCGCCAGCAGCTTGGGGGACACGGTTAACACTGAAGCTTTCTTT.

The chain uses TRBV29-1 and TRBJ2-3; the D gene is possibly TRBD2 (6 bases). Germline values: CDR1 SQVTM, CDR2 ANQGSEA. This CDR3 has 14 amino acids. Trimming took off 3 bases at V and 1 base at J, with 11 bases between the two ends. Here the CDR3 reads CSVDLVAGTDTQYF. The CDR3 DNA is TGCAGCGTTGATCTTGTAGCGGGCACAGATACGCAGTATTTT.

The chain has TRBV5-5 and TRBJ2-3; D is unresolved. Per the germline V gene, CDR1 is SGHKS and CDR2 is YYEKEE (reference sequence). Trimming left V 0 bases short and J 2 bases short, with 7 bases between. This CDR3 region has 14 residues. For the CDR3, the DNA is TGTGCCAGCAGCTTGGCTAGGTACACAGATACGCAGTATTTT. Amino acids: CASSLARYTDTQYF. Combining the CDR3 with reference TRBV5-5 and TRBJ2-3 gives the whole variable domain DAGVTQSPTHLIKTRGQQVTLRCSPISGHKSVSWYQQVLGQGPQFIFQYYEKEERGRGNFPDRFSARQFPNYSSELNVNALLLGDSALYLCASSLARYTDTQYFGPGTRLTVL.

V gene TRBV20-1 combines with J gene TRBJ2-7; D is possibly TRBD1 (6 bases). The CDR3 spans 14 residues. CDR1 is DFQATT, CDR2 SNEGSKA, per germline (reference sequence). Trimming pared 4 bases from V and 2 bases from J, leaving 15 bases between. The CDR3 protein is CSAIPGQRAYEQYF. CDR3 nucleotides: TGCAGTGCTATACCGGGACAAAGAGCCTACGAGCAGTACTTC.

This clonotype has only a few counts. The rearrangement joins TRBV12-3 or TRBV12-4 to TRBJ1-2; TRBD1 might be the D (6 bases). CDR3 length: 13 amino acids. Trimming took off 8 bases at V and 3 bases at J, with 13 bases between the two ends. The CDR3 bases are TGTGCCAGCCGTCCGGGGGCTTACTATGGCTACACCTTC. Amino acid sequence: CASRPGAYYGYTF.

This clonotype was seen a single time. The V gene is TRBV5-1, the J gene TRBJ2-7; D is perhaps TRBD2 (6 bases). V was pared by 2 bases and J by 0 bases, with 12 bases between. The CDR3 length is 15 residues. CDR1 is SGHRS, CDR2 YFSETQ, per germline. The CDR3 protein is CASSFSPTSSYEQYF. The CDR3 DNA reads TGCGCCAGCAGCTTCTCCCCGACTAGCTCCTACGAGCAGTACTTC.

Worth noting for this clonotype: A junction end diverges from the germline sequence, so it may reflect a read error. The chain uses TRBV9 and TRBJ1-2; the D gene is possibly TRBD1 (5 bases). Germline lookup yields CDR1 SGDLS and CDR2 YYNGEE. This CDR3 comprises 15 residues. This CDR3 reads CASSVGDLANYGYIF. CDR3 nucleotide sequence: TGTGCCAGCAGCGTAGGGGACCTGGCTAACTATGGCTACATCTTC.

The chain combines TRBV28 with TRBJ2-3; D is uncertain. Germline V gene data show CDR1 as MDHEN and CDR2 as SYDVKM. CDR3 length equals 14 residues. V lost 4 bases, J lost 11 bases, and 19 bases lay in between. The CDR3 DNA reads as TGTGCCAGCAGTTCAGAGCCGCGCGGCAATGAGCAGTATTTT. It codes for CASSSEPRGNEQYF.

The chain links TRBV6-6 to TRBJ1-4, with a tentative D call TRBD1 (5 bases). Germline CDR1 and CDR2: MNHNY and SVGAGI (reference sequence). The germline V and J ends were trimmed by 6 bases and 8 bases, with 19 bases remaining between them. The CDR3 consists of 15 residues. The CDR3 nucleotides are TGTGCCAGCAGCCCCGGGGTTGGGGGGGACGAAAAACTGTTTTTT. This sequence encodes CASSPGVGGDEKLFF.

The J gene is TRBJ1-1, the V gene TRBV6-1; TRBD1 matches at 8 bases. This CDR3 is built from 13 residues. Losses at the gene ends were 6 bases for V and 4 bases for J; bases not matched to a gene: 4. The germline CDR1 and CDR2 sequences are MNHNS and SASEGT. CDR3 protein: CASRTGAPTEAFF. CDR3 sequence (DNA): TGTGCCAGCAGGACAGGGGCTCCCACTGAAGCTTTCTTT.

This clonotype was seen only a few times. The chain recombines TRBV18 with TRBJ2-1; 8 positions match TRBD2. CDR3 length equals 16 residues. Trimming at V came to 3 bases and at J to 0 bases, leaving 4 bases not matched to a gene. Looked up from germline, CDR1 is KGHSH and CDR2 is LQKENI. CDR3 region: CASSPLSGTSYNEQFF. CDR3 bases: TGTGCCAGCTCACCTCTTAGCGGGACCTCCTACAATGAGCAGTTCTTC.

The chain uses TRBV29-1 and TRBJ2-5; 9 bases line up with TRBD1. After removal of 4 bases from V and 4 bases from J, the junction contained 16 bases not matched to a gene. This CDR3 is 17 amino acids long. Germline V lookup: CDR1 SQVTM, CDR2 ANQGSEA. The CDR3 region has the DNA TGCAGCGTTGTAGGTCCCCCCGGGACAGGGATAGGAGAGACCCAGTACTTC. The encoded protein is CSVVGPPGTGIGETQYF.

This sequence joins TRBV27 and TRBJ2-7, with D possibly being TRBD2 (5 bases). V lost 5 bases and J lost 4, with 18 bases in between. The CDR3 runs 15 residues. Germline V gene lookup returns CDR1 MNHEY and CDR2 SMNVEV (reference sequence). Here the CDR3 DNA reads TGTGCCAGCAGTGTCAGAGAGGGCTTGGGGTACGAGCAGTACTTC. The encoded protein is CASSVREGLGYEQYF.

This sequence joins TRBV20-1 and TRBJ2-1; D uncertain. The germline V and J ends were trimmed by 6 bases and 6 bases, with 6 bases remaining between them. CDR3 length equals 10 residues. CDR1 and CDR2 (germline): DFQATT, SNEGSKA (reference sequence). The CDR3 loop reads CSASANEQFF. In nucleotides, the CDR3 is TGCAGTGCCTCGGCCAATGAGCAGTTCTTC.

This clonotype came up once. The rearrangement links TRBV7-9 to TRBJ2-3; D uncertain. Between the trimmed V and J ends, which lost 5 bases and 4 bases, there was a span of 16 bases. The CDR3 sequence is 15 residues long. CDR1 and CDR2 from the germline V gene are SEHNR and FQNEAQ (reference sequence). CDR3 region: CASSPERATPDTQYF. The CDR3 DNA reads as TGTGCCAGCAGCCCTGAACGGGCGACCCCAGATACGCAGTATTTT.